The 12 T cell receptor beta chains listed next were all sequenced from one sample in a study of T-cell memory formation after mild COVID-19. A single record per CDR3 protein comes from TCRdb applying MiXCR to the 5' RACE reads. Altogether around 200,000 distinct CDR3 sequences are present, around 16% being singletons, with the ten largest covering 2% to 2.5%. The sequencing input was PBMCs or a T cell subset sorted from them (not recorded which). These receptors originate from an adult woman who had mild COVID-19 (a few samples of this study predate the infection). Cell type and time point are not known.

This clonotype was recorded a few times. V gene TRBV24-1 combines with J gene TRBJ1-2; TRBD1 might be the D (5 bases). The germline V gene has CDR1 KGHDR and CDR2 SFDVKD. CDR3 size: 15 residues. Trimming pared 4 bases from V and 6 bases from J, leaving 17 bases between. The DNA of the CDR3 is TGTGCCACCAGTGACCCCTCAATGGACAATAATGGCTACACCTTC. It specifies CATSDPSMDNNGYTF.

The CDR3 DNA follows: TGCGCCAGCAGCCCACCTCCCAGGGGGCGCACAGATACGCAGTATTTT. Translated: CASSPPPRGRTDTQYF. The chain joins TRBV5-1 to TRBJ2-3, with 8 positions matching TRBD1. CDR3 length: 16 amino acids. Germline V gene lookup returns CDR1 SGHRS and CDR2 YFSETQ. V lost 4 bases, J lost 1 base, and 8 bases stayed unmatched. Using reference TRBV5-1 and TRBJ2-3 for the parts outside the CDR3, the full variable domain is KAGVTQTPRYLIKTRGQQVTLSCSPISGHRSVSWYQQTPGQGLQFLFEYFSETQRNKGNFPGRFSGRQFSNSRSEMNVSTLELGDSALYLCASSPPPRGRTDTQYFGPGTRLTVL.

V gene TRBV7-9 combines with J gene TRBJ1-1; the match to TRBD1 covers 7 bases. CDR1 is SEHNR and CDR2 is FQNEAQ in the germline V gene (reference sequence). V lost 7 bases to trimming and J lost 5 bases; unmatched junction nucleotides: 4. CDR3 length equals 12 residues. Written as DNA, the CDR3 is TGTGCCAGCAACCGCAGGGGGACTGAAGCTTTCTTT. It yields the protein CASNRRGTEAFF.

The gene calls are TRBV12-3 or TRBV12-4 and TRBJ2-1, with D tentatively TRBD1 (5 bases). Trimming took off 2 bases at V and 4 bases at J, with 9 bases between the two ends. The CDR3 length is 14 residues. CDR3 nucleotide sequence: TGTGCCAGCAGTTTATGGTCAGGGTACAATGAGCAGTTCTTC. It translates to CASSLWSGYNEQFF.

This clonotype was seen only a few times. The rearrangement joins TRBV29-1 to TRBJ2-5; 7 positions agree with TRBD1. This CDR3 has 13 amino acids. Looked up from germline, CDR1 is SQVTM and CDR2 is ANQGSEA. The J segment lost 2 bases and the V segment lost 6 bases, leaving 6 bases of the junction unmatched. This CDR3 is CSVTGQLQETQYF. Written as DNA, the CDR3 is TGCAGCGTGACGGGACAGTTACAAGAGACCCAGTACTTC.

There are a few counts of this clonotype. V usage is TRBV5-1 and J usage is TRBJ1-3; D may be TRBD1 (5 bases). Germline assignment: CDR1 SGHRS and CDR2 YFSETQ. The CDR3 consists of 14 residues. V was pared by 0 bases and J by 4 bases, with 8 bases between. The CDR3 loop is CASSLAPGGNTIYF. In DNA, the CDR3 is TGCGCCAGCAGCTTGGCTCCAGGGGGAAACACCATATATTTT.

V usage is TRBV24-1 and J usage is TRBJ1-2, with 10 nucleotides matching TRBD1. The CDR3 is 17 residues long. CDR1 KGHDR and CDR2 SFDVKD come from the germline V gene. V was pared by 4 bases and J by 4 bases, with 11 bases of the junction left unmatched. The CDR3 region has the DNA TGTGCCACCAGTGACTCCGGGACAGGGGCTCTAGGCTATGGCTACACCTTC. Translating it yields CATSDSGTGALGYGYTF.

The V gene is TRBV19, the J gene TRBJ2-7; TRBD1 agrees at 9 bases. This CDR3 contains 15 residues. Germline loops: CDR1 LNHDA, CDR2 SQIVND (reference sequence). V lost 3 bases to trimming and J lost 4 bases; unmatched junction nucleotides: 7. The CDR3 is CASSMAGQGLYEQYF. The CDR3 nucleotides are TGTGCCAGTAGTATGGCTGGACAGGGGTTGTACGAGCAGTACTTC.

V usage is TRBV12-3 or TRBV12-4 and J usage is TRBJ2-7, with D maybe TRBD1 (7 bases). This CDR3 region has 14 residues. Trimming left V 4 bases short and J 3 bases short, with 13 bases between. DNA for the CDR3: TGTGCCAGCAGTTATCAGGGGGGAATCTACGAGCAGTACTTC. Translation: CASSYQGGIYEQYF.

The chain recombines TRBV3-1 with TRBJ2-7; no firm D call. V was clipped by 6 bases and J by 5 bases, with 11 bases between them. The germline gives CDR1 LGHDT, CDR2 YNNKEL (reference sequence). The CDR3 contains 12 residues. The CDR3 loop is CASSLVGNEQYF. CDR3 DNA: TGTGCCAGCAGTCTTGTTGGAAACGAGCAGTACTTC.

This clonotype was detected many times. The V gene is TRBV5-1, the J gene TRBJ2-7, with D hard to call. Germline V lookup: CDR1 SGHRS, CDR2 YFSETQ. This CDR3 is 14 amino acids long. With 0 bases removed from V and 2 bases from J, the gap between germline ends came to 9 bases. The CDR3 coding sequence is TGCGCCAGCAGCTTGGAACAGCCCACCTACGAGCAGTACTTC. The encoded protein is CASSLEQPTYEQYF.

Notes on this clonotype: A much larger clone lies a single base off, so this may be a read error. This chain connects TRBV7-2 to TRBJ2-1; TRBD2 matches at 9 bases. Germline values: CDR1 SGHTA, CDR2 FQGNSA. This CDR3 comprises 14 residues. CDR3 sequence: CVSSPWTSVNEQFF. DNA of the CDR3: TGTGTCAGCAGCCCCTGGACTAGCGTCAATGAGCAGTTCTTC.